The 25 T cell receptor beta chains reported below all come from one sample, sequenced in a study of siplizumab effects on memory and regulatory T cells. Profiled with immunoSEQ multiplex PCR; TCRdb holds only in-frame clones, not every one. The sample shows approximately 100,000 clones, 85% to 95% of them seen only once. Sequenced: non-Treg CD4+ T cells sorted from blood. The receptors here all came from a human donor in good health.

A word on this clone: One end of the junction varies from germline; a read error may be responsible. This chain connects TRBV6-1 to TRBJ2-3; the match to TRBD2 covers 8 bases. Per germline, CDR1 MNHNS and CDR2 SASEGT. The CDR3 is 18 residues long. In nucleotides, the CDR3 is TGTGCCAGCAGTGAAATTTTCATAAAGAGCGGGAGCACTGATACGCAGTATTTT. This sequence encodes CASSEIFIKSGSTDTQYF.

Only one count was recorded for this clone. The chain joins TRBV5-1 to TRBJ1-1; 8 positions match TRBD1. The CDR3 length is 13 residues. Trimming took 4 bases from V and 5 from J; bases not matched to a gene: 4. CDR1 is SGHRS and CDR2 is YFSETQ in the germline V gene. The CDR3 DNA reads TGCGCCAGCAGCAGGACAGGGCAGACTGAAGCTTTCTTT. As protein: CASSRTGQTEAFF. Combining the CDR3 with reference TRBV5-1 and TRBJ1-1 gives the whole variable domain KAGVTQTPRYLIKTRGQQVTLSCSPISGHRSVSWYQQTPGQGLQFLFEYFSETQRNKGNFPGRFSGRQFSNSRSEMNVSTLELGDSALYLCASSRTGQTEAFFGQGTRLTVV.

V usage is TRBV27 and J usage is TRBJ2-7; D unresolved. Germline V CDR1 and CDR2: MNHEY, SMNVEV (reference sequence). The CDR3 runs 12 residues. V lost 11 bases to trimming and J lost 2 bases, with 13 bases between them. The chain's CDR3 is CALALQTYEQYF. The CDR3 DNA sequence: TGTGCCTTAGCCCTTCAAACCTACGAGCAGTACTTC.

The V and J genes are TRBV9 and TRBJ2-5; D tentatively fits TRBD1 or TRBD2 (5 bases each). Germline V gene lookup returns CDR1 SGDLS and CDR2 YYNGEE. V shed 3 bases and J shed 2 bases, with 11 bases lying between them. CDR3 length equals 14 residues. The CDR3 nucleotides read TGTGCCAGCAGCGGACGAGGGGTACAAGAGACCCAGTACTTC. Its translation is CASSGRGVQETQYF.

The chain employs TRBV18 and TRBJ2-1, with D perhaps matching TRBD1 or TRBD2 (5 bases each). Germline V lookup: CDR1 KGHSH, CDR2 LQKENI. This CDR3 has 15 residues. V was pared by 1 base and J by 9 bases, with 16 bases between. The CDR3 nucleotides are TGTGCCAGCTCACCACATAGAACAGGAGAGGGTGAGCAGTTCTTC. Translation: CASSPHRTGEGEQFF.

The rearrangement joins TRBV6-1 to TRBJ2-1; no reliable D call. The germline V gene has CDR1 MNHNS and CDR2 SASEGT. The V and J ends lost 7 bases and 2 bases respectively, with 9 bases between them. The CDR3 has 13 amino acids. This CDR3 is CASKRAAYNEQFF. CDR3 DNA sequence: TGTGCCAGCAAGCGCGCAGCCTACAATGAGCAGTTCTTC.

The chain combines TRBV7-2 with TRBJ2-1; a possible D gene is TRBD2 (6 bases). V lost 0 bases, J lost 0 bases, and 9 bases lay in between. CDR1 is SGHTA, CDR2 FQGNSA, per germline. The length of the CDR3 is 16 residues. The DNA of the CDR3 is TGTGCCAGCAGCTTAGCGCTAGCGCCCTCCTACAATGAGCAGTTCTTC. Translating it yields CASSLALAPSYNEQFF.

This chain links TRBV7-3 with TRBJ2-3; D is perhaps TRBD2 (7 bases). The CDR3 extends over 19 amino acids. Germline lookup yields CDR1 SGHTA and CDR2 FQGTGA. Deletions cut 2 bases from V and 3 bases from J, with 24 bases between. The CDR3 region has the DNA TGTGCCAGCAGCTTAGGCCCCCCTAGTGGGGGAGGGGGGACAGATACGCAGTATTTT. It is translated as CASSLGPPSGGGGTDTQYF.

The chain combines TRBV5-5 with TRBJ2-5; tentative D call: TRBD1 (5 bases). The CDR3 contains 14 residues. V dropped 3 bases and J dropped 2 bases, with 11 bases sitting between them. The germline CDR1 and CDR2 sequences are SGHKS and YYEKEE (reference sequence). For the CDR3, the DNA is TGTGCCAGCAGCTCCGACAGTCTTCAAGAGACCCAGTACTTC. Translating it yields CASSSDSLQETQYF.

This rearrangement joins TRBV6-5 to TRBJ1-1; TRBD1 agrees at 10 bases. The CDR3 has 14 residues. V lost 0 bases and J lost 7; bases outside the gene matches: 2. Germline CDR1 is MNHEY and CDR2 is SVGAGI. The chain's CDR3 is CASSYSTGGNEAFF. CDR3 nucleotide sequence: TGTGCCAGCAGTTACTCGACAGGGGGCAATGAAGCTTTCTTT.

The chain combines TRBV7-2 with TRBJ1-5; a weak D match, TRBD1 (5 bases). The V gene lost 4 bases and the J gene lost 1 base, with 17 bases spanning the gap. There are 17 residues in the CDR3. CDR1 and CDR2 (germline): SGHTA, FQGNSA. The CDR3 nucleotides read TGTGCCAGCAGCTCCTTCTCGGGGGGTAGAAGCAATCAGCCCCAGCATTTT. Its protein is CASSSFSGGRSNQPQHF.

The rearrangement uses TRBV7-9 and TRBJ2-7, with 9 nucleotides matching TRBD2. The CDR3 totals 16 residues. The V gene end was trimmed by 6 bases and the J gene end by 3 bases; junction bases not matched to a gene: 12. The V gene's germline CDR1 is SEHNR and CDR2 FQNEAQ (reference sequence). The CDR3: CASRESLAGRSYEQYF. DNA of the CDR3: TGTGCCAGCAGAGAGTCTCTAGCGGGAAGGAGCTACGAGCAGTACTTC.

This clone was picked up one time. V and J are TRBV19 and TRBJ2-1; 13 bases match TRBD2. The V and J ends lost 2 bases and 3 bases, in that order; junction bases with no gene match: 1. This CDR3 is built from 16 residues. Germline CDR1 LNHDA, CDR2 SQIVND (reference sequence). The CDR3 sequence is CASSIRTSGSYNEQFF. The DNA of the CDR3 is TGTGCCAGTAGTATACGGACTAGCGGGAGCTACAATGAGCAGTTCTTC.

The J gene is TRBJ2-6, the V gene TRBV2, with D perhaps TRBD2 (6 bases). This CDR3 comprises 15 residues. CDR1 is SNHLY, CDR2 FYNNEI, per germline. The V gene lost 7 bases and the J gene lost 1 base, with 11 bases spanning the gap. The CDR3 is CASTGVWSGANVLTF. In nucleotides, the CDR3 is TGTGCCAGCACGGGGGTGTGGTCTGGGGCCAACGTCCTGACTTTC.

The chain is built from TRBV19 and TRBJ1-2; D remains unclear. This CDR3 has 13 residues. CDR1 is LNHDA, CDR2 SQIVND, per germline (reference sequence). Trimming stripped 6 bases from V and 8 bases from J, with 16 bases between. The CDR3 here is CASSSTGNGGYTF. The CDR3 DNA reads as TGTGCCAGTAGCTCGACCGGGAATGGGGGCTACACCTTC. The full variable domain, completed using reference TRBV19 and TRBJ1-2, is DGGITQSPKYLFRKEGQNVTLSCEQNLNHDAMYWYRQDPGQGLRLIYYSQIVNDFQKGDIAEGYSVSREKKESFPLTVTSAQKNPTAFYLCASSSTGNGGYTFGSGTRLTVV.

This chain connects TRBV11-2 to TRBJ2-7; maybe TRBD2 (6 bases). CDR3 size: 13 residues. Germline V gene sequence: CDR1 SGHAT, CDR2 FQNNGV. V lost 4 bases, J lost 2 bases, and 9 bases lay in between. The CDR3 DNA follows: TGTGCCAGCAGCTGGAGGGACCCCTACGAGCAGTACTTC. Translating gives CASSWRDPYEQYF. The full variable domain, rest sourced from reference TRBV11-2 and TRBJ2-7, is EAGVAQSPRYKIIEKRQSVAFWCNPISGHATLYWYQQILGQGPKLLIQFQNNGVVDDSQLPKDRFSAERLKGVDSTLKIQPAKLEDSAVYLCASSWRDPYEQYFGPGTRLTVT.

The chain links TRBV11-2 to TRBJ2-3; tentatively, D is TRBD2 (5 bases). Trimming took 5 bases from V and 3 from J, leaving 21 bases between them. Germline lookup yields CDR1 SGHAT and CDR2 FQNNGV. CDR3 length equals 17 residues. The CDR3 DNA is TGTGCCAGCAGCCCTAGACTGAGGACTGATGGGACAGATACGCAGTATTTT. It specifies CASSPRLRTDGTDTQYF.

The genes are TRBV7-8 and TRBJ2-1, with D perhaps assigned TRBD1 or TRBD2 (6 bases each). This CDR3 has 18 amino acids. The ends were cut back, 2 bases at V and 2 bases at J, with 19 bases in the middle. CDR1 and CDR2 from the germline V gene are SGHVS and FQNEAQ. CDR3 sequence: CASSLIRGGIRTYNEQFF. Written as DNA, the CDR3 is TGTGCCAGCAGCTTAATTAGAGGGGGGATTAGGACCTACAATGAGCAGTTCTTC.

Note on this clone: The same CDR3 arises from other DNA sequences in this sample as well. This sequence joins TRBV9 and TRBJ2-3; D gene unclear. Germline V gene lookup returns CDR1 SGDLS and CDR2 YYNGEE. Trimming shortened V by 0 bases and J by 6 bases, and 5 bases separated the two germline ends. The length of the CDR3 is 12 residues. This CDR3 reads CASSVVGDTQYF. The CDR3 region has the DNA TGTGCCAGCAGCGTAGTCGGGGATACGCAGTATTTT.

The chain is built from TRBV27 and TRBJ1-5, with D tentatively TRBD1 (5 bases). Germline assignment: CDR1 MNHEY and CDR2 SMNVEV (reference sequence). With 2 bases removed from V and 6 bases from J, the gap between germline ends came to 11 bases. The CDR3 has 14 amino acids. Written as DNA, the CDR3 is TGTGCCAGCAGTTTAGATCTTGGGACTCAGCCCCAGCATTTT. It is translated as CASSLDLGTQPQHF.

This chain uses TRBV4-1 with TRBJ2-7; 8 bases fit TRBD1. The germline CDR1 and CDR2 sequences are MGHRA and YSYEKL. V gave up 4 bases and J gave up 2 bases; unmatched junction bases: 7. The CDR3 extends over 15 amino acids. Written as DNA, the CDR3 is TGCGCCAGCAGCCTCGAGGACAGGGAGACCTACGAGCAGTACTTC. Residues: CASSLEDRETYEQYF.

The gene calls are TRBV6-1 and TRBJ1-1; D remains unclear. The CDR3 covers 15 residues. Germline V CDR1 and CDR2: MNHNS, SASEGT. V was cut by 4 bases and J by 1 base, with 13 bases left in between. The CDR3 DNA sequence: TGTGCCAGCAGTGCCGATCGGGCGCAGAACACTGAAGCTTTCTTT. Residues: CASSADRAQNTEAFF.

This clone was seen more than once but under ten times. This chain connects TRBV5-4 to TRBJ2-1; TRBD2 matches at 12 bases. V lost 1 base and J lost 9; bases outside the gene matches: 8. CDR1 is SGHNT, CDR2 YYREEE, per germline (reference sequence). The CDR3 has 16 residues. The CDR3 DNA sequence: TGTGCCAGCAGCTTGAAATCGACTAGCGGGAGAGTTGAGCAGTTCTTC. Residues: CASSLKSTSGRVEQFF.

This clone was observed a handful of times. The chain carries TRBV7-6 and TRBJ2-7; no reliable D call. The CDR3 length is 13 residues. V dropped 5 bases and J dropped 3 bases, with 11 bases sitting between them. CDR1 is SGHVS, CDR2 FNYEAQ, per germline. This CDR3 reads CASSPALNYEQYF. The CDR3 coding sequence is TGTGCCAGCAGCCCGGCCTTAAACTACGAGCAGTACTTC.

The CDR3 is CATEVGYGYTF. The CDR3 DNA reads TGTGCGACAGAAGTGGGCTATGGCTACACCTTC. V and J are TRBV5-6 and TRBJ1-2; D is possibly TRBD1 (5 bases). This CDR3 spans 11 amino acids. Germline V lookup: CDR1 SGHDT, CDR2 YYEEEE.